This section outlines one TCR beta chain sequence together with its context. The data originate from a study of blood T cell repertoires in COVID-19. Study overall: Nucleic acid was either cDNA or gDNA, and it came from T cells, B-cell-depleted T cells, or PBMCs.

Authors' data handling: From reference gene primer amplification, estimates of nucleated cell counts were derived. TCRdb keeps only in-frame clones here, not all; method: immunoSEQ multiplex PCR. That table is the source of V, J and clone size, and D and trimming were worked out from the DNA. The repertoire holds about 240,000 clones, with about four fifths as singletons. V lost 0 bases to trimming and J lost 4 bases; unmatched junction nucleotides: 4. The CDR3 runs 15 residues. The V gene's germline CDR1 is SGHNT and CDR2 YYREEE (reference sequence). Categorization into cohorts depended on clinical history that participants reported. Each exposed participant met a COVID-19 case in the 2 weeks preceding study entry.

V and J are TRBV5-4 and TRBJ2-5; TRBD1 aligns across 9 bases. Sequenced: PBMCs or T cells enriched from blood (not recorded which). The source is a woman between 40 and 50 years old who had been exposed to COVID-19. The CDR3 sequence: CASSLAQGAGETQYF. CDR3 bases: TGTGCCAGCAGCTTGGCACAGGGGGCCGGAGAGACCCAGTACTTC.